The rows below give T cell receptor beta chains drawn from one sample of a study of blood T cell repertoires in COVID-19. Method: immunoSEQ multiplex PCR; TCRdb's copy keeps in-frame clones and lacks some. The sample has about 260,000 clones; around 86% are singletons. The sequenced material came from peripheral blood. The source is a man aged 18 to 30 with active or convalescent COVID-19. Each CDR3 is given with its conserved first and last residue. Each record gives: J gene, clone size, V gene, D gene, CDR3 DNA, CDR3 protein. D genes are given only for firm matches. The size of a clone is reported for some rows only, either as once, few or many, or as a class for expanded clones.

TRBJ2-7 NA TRBV3-1/TRBV3-2 TRBD2 TGTGCCAGCAGCCAAGATCTAGCGGGGGATAACTCCTACGAGCAGTACTTC CASSQDLAGDNSYEQYF
TRBJ2-7 NA TRBV29-1 TRBD2 TGCAGCGTTGCGGGGGAGGGGGAGCAGTACTTC CSVAGEGEQYF
TRBJ2-7 few TRBV30 TRBD1 TGTGCCTGGAGTACAGGACAGGGGGCCTCTTCCGAGCAGTACTTC CAWSTGQGASSEQYF
TRBJ2-7 NA TRBV5-1 TRBD1 TGCGCCAGCAGCCCGAGGACAGGCTACGAGCAGTACTTC CASSPRTGYEQYF
TRBJ2-1 NA TRBV15 TRBD2 TGTGCCACCAGCAGAGATAGGACTAGCTTATTAAATGAGCAGTTCTTC CATSRDRTSLLNEQFF
TRBJ2-3 NA TRBV5-1 NA TGCGCCAGCAGCTTGGGAGACAACACAGATACGCAGTATTTT CASSLGDNTDTQYF
TRBJ2-4 NA TRBV10-3 NA TGTGCCGGGCAGTTAGCCAAAAACATTCAGTACTTC CAGQLAKNIQYF
TRBJ1-1 NA TRBV5-1 TRBD1 TGCGCCAGCAGCTTGACGGACAGGGTGGACACTGAAGCTTTCTTT CASSLTDRVDTEAFF
TRBJ1-3 NA TRBV28 NA TGTGCCAGCAGACCAGGGGACCGAAACACCATATATTTT CASRPGDRNTIYF
TRBJ2-7 NA TRBV28 TRBD1 TGTGCCAGCAGCCCTTCCGACAGGGGTTCCGACGAGCAGTACTTC CASSPSDRGSDEQYF
TRBJ2-5 NA TRBV3-1/TRBV3-2 NA TGTGCCAGCAGTTCCGGGGTCTTGGTTGGAGAGACCCAGTACTTC CASSSGVLVGETQYF
TRBJ1-4 NA TRBV9 NA TGTGCCAGCAGCTCCCAGACAGGCGGAGTTGAAAAACTGTTTTTT CASSSQTGGVEKLFF
TRBJ2-1 NA TRBV6-5 TRBD2 TGTGCCAGCAGTTTAAAGACTAGCGGGATCAATGAGCAGTTCTTC CASSLKTSGINEQFF
TRBJ2-1 NA TRBV11-1 TRBD2 TGTGCCAGCAGCTTAGGGTTGGTAGCGGGGGGCCATGAGCAGTTCTTC CASSLGLVAGGHEQFF
TRBJ2-7 NA TRBV9 TRBD1 TGTGCCAGCACGGGACAGATTTCCTACGAGCAGTACTTC CASTGQISYEQYF
TRBJ2-3 NA TRBV7-6 NA TGTGCCAGCAGCTTAGTTTCGGCTACCCCAGGAGATACGCAGTATTTT CASSLVSATPGDTQYF
TRBJ2-7 few TRBV19 NA TGTGCCAGTAGTATAGGTGGGGGGAGTCTATACGAGCAGTACTTC CASSIGGGSLYEQYF
TRBJ1-5 NA TRBV4-1 NA TGCGCCAGCAGCCAAGATCGGGGGGCGCGGGGTCAGCCCCAGCATTTT CASSQDRGARGQPQHF
TRBJ2-5 NA TRBV24-1 TRBD1 TGTGCCACCAGTGACCCTGCCCAGGGGGCGCGGGTGGAGACCCAGTACTTC CATSDPAQGARVETQYF
TRBJ2-3 NA TRBV19 NA TGTGCCAGTAGAGGGTCCGCAGGGGCCGGAGATACGCAGTATTTT CASRGSAGAGDTQYF
TRBJ2-7 NA TRBV7-9 NA TGTGCCAGCAGCTTAAGCGGCGTGGGATCCTACGAGCAGTACTTC CASSLSGVGSYEQYF
TRBJ2-3 NA TRBV19 NA TGTGCCAGTAAGGAGGACCCTAGCACAGATACGCAGTATTTT CASKEDPSTDTQYF
TRBJ1-4 once TRBV28 NA TGTGCCAGCAGGAGGGTTACGGGGGATGAAAAACTGTTTTTT CASRRVTGDEKLFF
TRBJ1-5 NA TRBV19 NA TGTGCCAGTACCTTCGGGTGGAATCAGCCCCAGCATTTT CASTFGWNQPQHF
TRBJ1-6 NA TRBV9 NA TGTGCCAGCAGCCCCGCACCGAGCTCCTATAATTCACCCCTCCACTTT CASSPAPSSYNSPLHF
TRBJ2-1 NA TRBV2 NA TGTGCCAGCATAGGACTTGAGCAGTTCTTC CASIGLEQFF
TRBJ1-2 NA TRBV6-5 NA TGTGCCAGCAGACCGACAGTTGTTAACTATGGCTACACCTTC CASRPTVVNYGYTF
TRBJ2-5 NA TRBV5-1 TRBD1 TGCGCCAGCGAGGACAGGGGAGCTGAGACCCAGTACTTC CASEDRGAETQYF
TRBJ1-1 NA TRBV28 NA TGTGCCAGCAGTTTGGGGAGGTTGGACACTGAAGCTTTCTTT CASSLGRLDTEAFF
TRBJ2-5 NA TRBV7-2 TRBD2 TGTGCCAGCAGCTTGGGAGGGCGCGAGACCCAGTACTTC CASSLGGRETQYF
TRBJ2-1 NA TRBV4-1 TRBD2 TGCGCCAGCAGCCCCTTCCTAGCGGGAGGAACGGGTGAGCAGTTCTTC CASSPFLAGGTGEQFF
TRBJ2-1 NA TRBV3-1/TRBV3-2 TRBD2 TGTGCCAGCACCTCACGGGGACTAGCGCACAATGAGCAGTTCTTC CASTSRGLAHNEQFF
TRBJ1-3 few TRBV2 NA TGTGCCAGCAGTGATCGCAGGGCCGGCACCATATATTTT CASSDRRAGTIYF
TRBJ2-2 NA TRBV4-3 TRBD1 TGCGCCAGCAGCCAAGGGACAGGAGCGAACACCGGGGAGCTGTTTTTT CASSQGTGANTGELFF
TRBJ1-1 NA TRBV6-2/TRBV6-3 TRBD1 TGTGCCAGCAGTTCTACAGGGGGAGTAGAAGCTTTCTTT CASSSTGGVEAFF
TRBJ2-7 NA TRBV3-1/TRBV3-2 NA TGTGCCAGCAGCCAAGTCGGCGAGCAGTACTTC CASSQVGEQYF